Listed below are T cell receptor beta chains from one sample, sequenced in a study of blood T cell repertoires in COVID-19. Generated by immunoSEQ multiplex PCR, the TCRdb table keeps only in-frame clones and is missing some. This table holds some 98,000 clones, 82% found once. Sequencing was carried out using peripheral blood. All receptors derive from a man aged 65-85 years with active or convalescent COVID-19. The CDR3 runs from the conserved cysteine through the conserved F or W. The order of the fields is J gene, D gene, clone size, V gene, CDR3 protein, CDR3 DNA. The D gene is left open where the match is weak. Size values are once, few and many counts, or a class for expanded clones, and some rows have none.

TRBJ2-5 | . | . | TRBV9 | CASSVAVTPRETQYF | TGTGCCAGCAGCGTAGCCGTGACGCCTAGGGAGACCCAGTACTTC
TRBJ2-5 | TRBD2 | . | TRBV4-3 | CASSQGAGTSGVPEETQYF | TGCGCCAGCAGCCAAGGTGCGGGGACTAGCGGGGTCCCCGAAGAGACCCAGTACTTC
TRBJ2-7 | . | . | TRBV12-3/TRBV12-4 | CASSPGTSYEQYF | TGTGCCAGCAGCCCCGGGACTTCCTACGAGCAGTACTTC
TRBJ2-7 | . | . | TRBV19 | CASSEGRVNGEQYF | TGTGCCAGTAGTGAAGGCAGGGTAAATGGCGAGCAGTACTTC
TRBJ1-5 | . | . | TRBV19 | CASTHRGGRVSNQPQHF | TGTGCCAGTACTCATAGGGGGGGGCGGGTGAGCAATCAGCCCCAGCATTTT
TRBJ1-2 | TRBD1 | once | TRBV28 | CASAPGQPYGYTF | TGTGCCAGCGCTCCGGGACAGCCCTATGGCTACACCTTC
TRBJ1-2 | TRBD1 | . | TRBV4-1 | CASSLLPGQGVHGYTF | TGCGCCAGCAGCCTTTTACCGGGACAGGGGGTACATGGCTACACCTTC
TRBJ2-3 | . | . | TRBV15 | CATSRGGADTQYF | TGTGCCACCAGCAGAGGCGGGGCAGATACGCAGTATTTT
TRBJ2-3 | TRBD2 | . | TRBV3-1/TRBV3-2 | CASSLAGGPDTQYF | TGTGCCAGCAGCCTAGCGGGGGGGCCAGATACGCAGTATTTT
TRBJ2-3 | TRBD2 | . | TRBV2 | CASSSIVSGGRTDTQYF | TGTGCCAGCAGCTCCATAGTTAGCGGGGGTCGCACAGATACGCAGTATTTT
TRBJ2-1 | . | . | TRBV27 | CASSLSSETEEQFF | TGTGCCAGCAGTTTATCCTCCGAGACAGAGGAGCAGTTCTTC
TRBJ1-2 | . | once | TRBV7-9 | CASSLNHGNDGYTF | TGTGCCAGCAGCTTAAATCACGGGAATGATGGCTACACCTTC